This entry lists 14 T cell receptor beta chains sequenced from one sample in a study of blood T cell repertoires in COVID-19. Sequencing used immunoSEQ multiplex PCR; TCRdb keeps in-frame clones, though not all of them. Of 130,000 to 150,000 clones listed, roughly 87% are singletons. The specimen was PBMCs or T cells enriched from blood (not recorded which). The receptors were sampled from a woman aged 40 to 50 who had been exposed to COVID-19.

V gene TRBV7-2 combines with J gene TRBJ2-7, with a weak D call TRBD2 (5 bases). This CDR3 has 14 amino acids. V was pared by 1 base and J by 2 bases, with 9 bases between. The germline CDR1 and CDR2 sequences are SGHTA and FQGNSA. CDR3 DNA: TGTGCCAGCAGCTTAGAGAGGAGGACCTACGAGCAGTACTTC. This translates into CASSLERRTYEQYF.

V and J are TRBV10-3 and TRBJ1-1; maybe TRBD1 (5 bases). There are 14 residues in the CDR3. The V and J ends lost 10 bases and 4 bases respectively, with 19 bases between them. Germline V gene lookup returns CDR1 ENHRY and CDR2 SYGVKD. CDR3 in amino acids: CATRSGGVGTEAFF. The CDR3 coding sequence is TGTGCCACTCGCAGCGGGGGGGTAGGCACTGAAGCTTTCTTT.

The chain employs TRBV7-2 and TRBJ2-3; possible D gene TRBD2, 5 bases. CDR3 length: 16 residues. V gave up 5 bases and J gave up 4 bases, with 19 bases separating them. CDR1 and CDR2 from the germline V gene are SGHTA and FQGNSA. CDR3 nucleotide sequence: TGTGCCAGCAGCCCGAGGAGAGCCCGAGGGCCAGATACGCAGTATTTT. As protein: CASSPRRARGPDTQYF.

The gene calls are TRBV7-9 and TRBJ1-4; D remains ambiguous. Germline V gene lookup returns CDR1 SEHNR and CDR2 FQNEAQ (reference sequence). V was trimmed by 8 bases and J by 8 bases, leaving 9 bases between them. The CDR3 loop spans 11 amino acids. Written as DNA, the CDR3 is TGTGCCAGCGGGAGTAGGGAAAAACTGTTTTTT. Translation: CASGSREKLFF.

The rearrangement joins TRBV6-5 to TRBJ2-1; D might be TRBD2 (6 bases). Germline assignment: CDR1 MNHEY and CDR2 SVGAGI. The CDR3 contains 12 residues. V was pared by 4 bases and J by 12 bases, with 13 bases between. The DNA for the CDR3 is TGTGCCAGCAGTTCTGGAGGGAGTTGGCAGTTCTTC. This sequence encodes CASSSGGSWQFF.

The chain joins TRBV5-4 to TRBJ1-2; 8 bases match TRBD1. Per the germline V gene, CDR1 is SGHNT and CDR2 is YYREEE (reference sequence). The length of the CDR3 is 13 residues. V was pared by 2 bases and J by 4 bases, with 1 base of the junction left unmatched. CDR3 loop: CASSFQGAYGYTF. The CDR3 nucleotides are TGTGCCAGCAGCTTTCAGGGGGCCTATGGCTACACCTTC. The variable domain in full, completed from reference TRBV5-4 and TRBJ1-2, reads ETGVTQSPTHLIKTRGQQVTLRCSSQSGHNTVSWYQQALGQGPQFIFQYYREEENGRGNFPPRFSGLQFPNYSSELNVNALELDDSALYLCASSFQGAYGYTFGSGTRLTVV.

This clone was recorded a few times. The J gene is TRBJ2-7, the V gene TRBV11-2, with D tentatively TRBD1 (6 bases). Germline V gene lookup returns CDR1 SGHAT and CDR2 FQNNGV. The CDR3 runs to 14 residues. Trimming pared 3 bases from V and 3 bases from J, leaving 12 bases between. For the CDR3, the DNA is TGTGCCAGCAGCTTTGCAGGGGTTGACTACGAGCAGTACTTC. Translated, it gives CASSFAGVDYEQYF.

The chain employs TRBV15 and TRBJ2-5; D is unresolved. Germline-derived CDR1 and CDR2 are LNHNV and YYDKDF (reference sequence). The length of the CDR3 is 14 residues. Trimming removed 9 bases at V and 4 bases at J, with 18 bases between. The chain's CDR3 is CATSKPEERETQYF. In nucleotides, the CDR3 is TGTGCCACGTCAAAGCCTGAGGAAAGAGAGACCCAGTACTTC.

The chain uses TRBV28 and TRBJ2-7; D perhaps matches TRBD2 (5 bases). V was pared by 2 bases and J by 3 bases, with 5 bases between. The CDR3 runs 12 residues. The V gene's germline CDR1 is MDHEN and CDR2 SYDVKM. The CDR3 loop is CASSLSGYEQYF. CDR3 coding DNA: TGTGCCAGCAGTTTAAGCGGCTACGAGCAGTACTTC.

This rearrangement joins TRBV19 to TRBJ2-1, with TRBD2 matching 10 bases. Trimming cost V 0 bases and J 6 bases; bases outside gene matches: 2. CDR1 is LNHDA, CDR2 SQIVND, per germline (reference sequence). CDR3 length: 15 amino acids. The CDR3 nucleotides are TGTGCCAGTAGTATAGAGGCTAGCGGGAGCAATGAGCAGTTCTTC. Protein: CASSIEASGSNEQFF.

A single count supports this clone. This sequence joins TRBV3-1 (or the pseudogene TRBV3-2) and TRBJ2-2; unclear D gene. The CDR3 extends over 14 amino acids. Germline CDR1 is LGHDT and CDR2 is YNNKEL (reference sequence). The V end was cut by 0 bases, the J end by 4 bases, with 6 bases between. The CDR3 sequence is CASSQDHGTGELFF. CDR3 nucleotides: TGTGCCAGCAGCCAAGATCACGGCACCGGGGAGCTGTTTTTT.

This clone was found once. The chain is built from TRBV27 and TRBJ2-7, with 10 bases identical to TRBD1. After removal of 4 bases from V and 3 bases from J, the junction contained 3 bases not matched to a gene. Germline CDR1 and CDR2: MNHEY and SMNVEV (reference sequence). This CDR3 spans 14 amino acids. The DNA of the CDR3 is TGTGCCAGCAGTTGGGGACAGGGGAACTACGAGCAGTACTTC. Translated: CASSWGQGNYEQYF.

The chain is built from TRBV19 and TRBJ1-5; weak D call: TRBD1 (5 bases). CDR1 LNHDA and CDR2 SQIVND come from the germline V gene (reference sequence). The ends were cut back, 3 bases at V and 5 bases at J, with 14 bases in the middle. The CDR3 covers 15 residues. The CDR3 sequence is CASSMENRPDQPQHF. CDR3 nucleotides: TGTGCCAGTAGTATGGAGAACAGGCCGGATCAGCCCCAGCATTTT. Variable domain in full (rest from reference TRBV19 and TRBJ1-5): DGGITQSPKYLFRKEGQNVTLSCEQNLNHDAMYWYRQDPGQGLRLIYYSQIVNDFQKGDIAEGYSVSREKKESFPLTVTSAQKNPTAFYLCASSMENRPDQPQHFGDGTRLSIL.

The chain carries TRBV5-1 and TRBJ2-1, with D possibly TRBD2 on 5 matching bases. This CDR3 contains 17 residues. The germline V and J ends were trimmed by 4 bases and 4 bases, with 21 bases remaining between them. CDR1 and CDR2 (germline): SGHRS, YFSETQ. The CDR3, as DNA: TGCGCCAGCAGCGACCGTCCCGGGGAACCTACTTACAATGAGCAGTTCTTC. This gives the protein CASSDRPGEPTYNEQFF. The whole variable domain, remainder taken from reference TRBV5-1 and TRBJ2-1, is KAGVTQTPRYLIKTRGQQVTLSCSPISGHRSVSWYQQTPGQGLQFLFEYFSETQRNKGNFPGRFSGRQFSNSRSEMNVSTLELGDSALYLCASSDRPGEPTYNEQFFGPGTRLTVL.